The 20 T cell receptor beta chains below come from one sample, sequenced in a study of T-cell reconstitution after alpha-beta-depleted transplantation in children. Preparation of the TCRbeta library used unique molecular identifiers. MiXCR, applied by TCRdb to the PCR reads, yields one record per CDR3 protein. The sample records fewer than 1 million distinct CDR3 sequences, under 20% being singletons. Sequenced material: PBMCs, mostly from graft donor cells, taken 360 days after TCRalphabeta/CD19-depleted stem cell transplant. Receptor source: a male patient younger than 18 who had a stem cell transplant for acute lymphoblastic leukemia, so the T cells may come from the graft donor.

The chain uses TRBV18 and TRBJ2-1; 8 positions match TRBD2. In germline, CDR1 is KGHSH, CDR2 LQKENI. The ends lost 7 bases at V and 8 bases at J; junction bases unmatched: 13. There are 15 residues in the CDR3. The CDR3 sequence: CASLPTSVLADEQFF. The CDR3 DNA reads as TGTGCCAGCTTACCGACTAGCGTCCTTGCGGATGAGCAGTTCTTC.

The CDR3 nucleotides are TGTGCCACCAGAACCACAGGGTTTGGCACCGGGGAGCTGTTTTTT. It codes for CATRTTGFGTGELFF. V gene TRBV15 combines with J gene TRBJ2-2; perhaps TRBD1 as D (6 bases). The CDR3 is made up of 15 amino acids. V was cut by 6 bases and J by 4 bases, with 15 bases left in between. CDR1 is LNHNV and CDR2 is YYDKDF in the germline V gene (reference sequence).

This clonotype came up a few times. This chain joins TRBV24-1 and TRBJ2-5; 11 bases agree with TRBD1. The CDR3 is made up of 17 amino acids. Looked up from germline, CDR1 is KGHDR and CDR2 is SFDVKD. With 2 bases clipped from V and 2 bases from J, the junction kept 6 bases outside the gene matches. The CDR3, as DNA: TGTGCCACCAGTGATTCCTTCGGGACAGGGGGACAAGAGACCCAGTACTTC. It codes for CATSDSFGTGGQETQYF.

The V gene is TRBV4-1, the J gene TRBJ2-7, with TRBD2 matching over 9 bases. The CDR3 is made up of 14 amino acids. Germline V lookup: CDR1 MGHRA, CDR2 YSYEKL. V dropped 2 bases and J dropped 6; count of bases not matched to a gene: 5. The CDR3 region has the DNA TGCGCCAGCAGCCAACCGGGACTAGCTGCCGAGCAGTACTTC. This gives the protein CASSQPGLAAEQYF.

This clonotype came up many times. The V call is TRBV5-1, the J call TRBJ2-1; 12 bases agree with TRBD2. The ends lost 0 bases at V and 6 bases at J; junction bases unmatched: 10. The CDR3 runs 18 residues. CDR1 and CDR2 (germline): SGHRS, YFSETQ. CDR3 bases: TGCGCCAGCAGCTTGGGGCGACTAGCGGGAGAGGTGGGCAATGAGCAGTTCTTC. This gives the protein CASSLGRLAGEVGNEQFF.

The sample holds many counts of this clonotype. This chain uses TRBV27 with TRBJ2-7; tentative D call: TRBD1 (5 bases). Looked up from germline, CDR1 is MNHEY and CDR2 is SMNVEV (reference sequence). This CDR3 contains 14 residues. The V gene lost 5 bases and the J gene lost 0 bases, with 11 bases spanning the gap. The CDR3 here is CASSTQVASYEQYF. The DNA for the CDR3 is TGTGCCAGCAGTACACAGGTTGCCTCCTACGAGCAGTACTTC.

The chain's CDR3 is CSVAWTGLDEAFF. For the CDR3, the DNA is TGCAGCGTTGCCTGGACAGGGCTCGACGAAGCTTTCTTT. The chain is built from TRBV29-1 and TRBJ1-1; 8 bases map to TRBD1. Germline loops: CDR1 SQVTM, CDR2 ANQGSEA. V gave up 4 bases and J gave up 8 bases; unmatched junction bases: 9. The CDR3 contains 13 residues. Full variable domain (outside the CDR3, taken from reference TRBV29-1 and TRBJ1-1): SAVISQKPSRDICQRGTSLTIQCQVDSQVTMMFWYRQQPGQSLTLIATANQGSEATYESGFVIDKFPISRPNLTFSTLTVSNMSPEDSSIYLCSVAWTGLDEAFFGQGTRLTVV.

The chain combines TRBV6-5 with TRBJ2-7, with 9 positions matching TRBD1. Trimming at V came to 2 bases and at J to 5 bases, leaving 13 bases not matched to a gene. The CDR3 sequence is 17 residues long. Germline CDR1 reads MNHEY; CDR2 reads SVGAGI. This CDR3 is CASSYRLGQGSSHEQYF. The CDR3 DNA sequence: TGTGCCAGCAGTTACCGGCTTGGACAGGGGAGTTCCCACGAGCAGTACTTC.

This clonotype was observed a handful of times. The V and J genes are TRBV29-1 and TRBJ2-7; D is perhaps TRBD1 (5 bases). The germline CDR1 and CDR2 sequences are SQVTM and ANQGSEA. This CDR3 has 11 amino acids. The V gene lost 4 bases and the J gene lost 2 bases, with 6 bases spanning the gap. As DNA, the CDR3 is TGCAGCGTTGGGACAACCTACGAGCAGTACTTC. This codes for CSVGTTYEQYF.

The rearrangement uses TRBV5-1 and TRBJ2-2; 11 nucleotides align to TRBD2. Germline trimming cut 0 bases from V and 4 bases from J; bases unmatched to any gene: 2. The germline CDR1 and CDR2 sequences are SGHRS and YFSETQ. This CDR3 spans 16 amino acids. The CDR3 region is CASSLDGTSGTGELFF. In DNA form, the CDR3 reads TGCGCCAGCAGCTTGGACGGGACTAGCGGCACCGGGGAGCTGTTTTTT.

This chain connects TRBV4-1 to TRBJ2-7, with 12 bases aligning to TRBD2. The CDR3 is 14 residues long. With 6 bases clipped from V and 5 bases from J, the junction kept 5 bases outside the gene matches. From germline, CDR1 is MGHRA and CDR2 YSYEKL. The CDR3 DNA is TGCGCCAGCAGTAGACTAGCGGGAGTCCACGAGCAGTACTTC. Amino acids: CASSRLAGVHEQYF.

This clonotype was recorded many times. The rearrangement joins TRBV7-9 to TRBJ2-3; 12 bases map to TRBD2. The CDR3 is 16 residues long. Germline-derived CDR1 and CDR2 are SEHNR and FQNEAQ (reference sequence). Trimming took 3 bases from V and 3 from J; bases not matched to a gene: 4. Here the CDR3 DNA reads TGTGCCAGCAGCTTGACTAGCGGGAGTAAGACAGATACGCAGTATTTT. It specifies CASSLTSGSKTDTQYF.

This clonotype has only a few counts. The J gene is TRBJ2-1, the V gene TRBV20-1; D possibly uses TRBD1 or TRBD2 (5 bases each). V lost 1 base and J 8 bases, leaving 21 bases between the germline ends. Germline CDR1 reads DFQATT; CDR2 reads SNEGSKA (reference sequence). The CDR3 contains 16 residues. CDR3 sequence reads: CSARVTQAGVPHEQFF. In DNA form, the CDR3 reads TGCAGTGCTAGAGTCACACAGGCCGGGGTGCCGCATGAGCAGTTCTTC.

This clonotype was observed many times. The CDR3 spells CASSWMRPYEQYF. CDR3 nucleotide sequence: TGCGCCAGCAGCTGGATGAGACCCTACGAGCAGTACTTC. This chain uses TRBV5-1 with TRBJ2-7; D call uncertain. Trimming left V 3 bases short and J 2 bases short, with 9 bases between. The CDR3 sequence is 13 residues long. Per germline, CDR1 SGHRS and CDR2 YFSETQ.

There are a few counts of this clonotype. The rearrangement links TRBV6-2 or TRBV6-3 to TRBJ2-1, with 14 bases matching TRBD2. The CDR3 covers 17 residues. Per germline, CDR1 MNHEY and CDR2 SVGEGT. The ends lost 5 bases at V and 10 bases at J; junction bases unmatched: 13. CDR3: CASSHRVPGLAGDEQFF. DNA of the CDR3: TGTGCCAGCAGTCACCGTGTCCCGGGACTAGCGGGAGACGAGCAGTTCTTC.

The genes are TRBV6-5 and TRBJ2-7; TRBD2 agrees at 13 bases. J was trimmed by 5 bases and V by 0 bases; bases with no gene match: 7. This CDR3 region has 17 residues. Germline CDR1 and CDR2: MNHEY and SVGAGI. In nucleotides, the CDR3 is TGTGCCAGCAGTTACTCGATACTAGCGGGGGGGGGAAACGAGCAGTACTTC. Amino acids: CASSYSILAGGGNEQYF.

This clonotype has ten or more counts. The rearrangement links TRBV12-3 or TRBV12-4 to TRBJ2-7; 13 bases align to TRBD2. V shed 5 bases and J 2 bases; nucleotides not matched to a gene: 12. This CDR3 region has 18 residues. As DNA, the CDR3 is TGTGCCAGCAGTCCACGGACTAGCGGGAGTTTAGGTACCTACGAGCAGTACTTC. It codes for CASSPRTSGSLGTYEQYF.

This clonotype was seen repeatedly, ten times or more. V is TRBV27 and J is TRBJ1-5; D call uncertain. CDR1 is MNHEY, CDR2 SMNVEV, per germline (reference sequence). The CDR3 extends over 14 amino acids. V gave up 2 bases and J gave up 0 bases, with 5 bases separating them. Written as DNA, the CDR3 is TGTGCCAGCAGTTTACGGTTTAGCAATCAGCCCCAGCATTTT. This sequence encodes CASSLRFSNQPQHF.

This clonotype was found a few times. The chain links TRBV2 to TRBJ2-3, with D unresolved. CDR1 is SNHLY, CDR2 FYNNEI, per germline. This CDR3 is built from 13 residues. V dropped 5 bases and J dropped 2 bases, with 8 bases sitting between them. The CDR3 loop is CASSFFITDTQYF. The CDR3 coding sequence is TGTGCCAGCAGTTTCTTCATCACAGATACGCAGTATTTT.

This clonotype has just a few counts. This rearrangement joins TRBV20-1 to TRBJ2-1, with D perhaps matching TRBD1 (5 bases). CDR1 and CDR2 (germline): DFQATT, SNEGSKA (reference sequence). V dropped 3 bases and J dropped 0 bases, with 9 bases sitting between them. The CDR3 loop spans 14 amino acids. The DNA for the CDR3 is TGCAGTGCTAGCAGGGCCCTCTCCTACAATGAGCAGTTCTTC. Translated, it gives CSASRALSYNEQFF.